The 21 T cell receptor beta chains below all came from one sample that was sequenced in a study of T cells in Graves' hyperthyroidism and ophthalmopathy. Template material for amplifying TCR beta CDR3 regions consisted of RNA transcripts. A set of HTBI primers served as the primers for a first-round RT-PCR of the TCR CDR3. Each CDR3 protein gets one entry after TCRdb re-called the multiplex PCR reads with MiXCR. Of roughly 660,000 distinct CDR3 sequences in the sample, 15% to 20% were seen once. Sequencing was done on a sample of blood. The receptors were gathered from a man between 45 and 60 years old with Graves' hyperthyroidism.

This clonotype has a count of ten or more. The gene calls are TRBV19 and TRBJ2-5, with 7 bases matching TRBD1. V lost 5 bases, J lost 4 bases, and 13 bases stayed unmatched. CDR1 is LNHDA, CDR2 SQIVND, per germline (reference sequence). The CDR3 runs 16 residues. This CDR3 reads CASSFDRALPGETQYF. CDR3 sequence (DNA): TGTGCCAGTAGTTTCGACAGGGCCCTGCCAGGAGAGACCCAGTACTTC.

This clonotype has just a few counts. The chain employs TRBV6-2 or TRBV6-3 and TRBJ2-1; 10 nucleotides match TRBD2. The J segment lost 5 bases and the V segment lost 5 bases, leaving 12 bases of the junction unmatched. CDR1 is MNHEY, CDR2 SVGEGT, per germline. The CDR3 totals 17 residues. The CDR3 DNA reads TGTGCCAGCAGTACGCTCAGACTAGCGGGCCCTCACAATGAGCAGTTCTTC. Protein sequence: CASSTLRLAGPHNEQFF.

V usage is TRBV28 and J usage is TRBJ2-1, with TRBD2 matching over 10 bases. J gave up 8 bases and V 7 bases, and 11 bases lay outside the gene matches. CDR3 size: 15 residues. Germline CDR1 and CDR2: MDHEN and SYDVKM. CDR3: CASIPSGSPGDEQFF. For the CDR3, the DNA is TGTGCCAGCATCCCTAGCGGGAGTCCGGGGGATGAGCAGTTCTTC.

Concerning this clonotype: A much larger clone differs by one base, so this may be a read error. The V and J genes are TRBV10-3 and TRBJ2-7; tentative D call: TRBD1 (6 bases). CDR3 length: 13 residues. The germline V gene has CDR1 ENHRY and CDR2 SYGVKD. The DNA for the CDR3 is TGTGCCACCAGTGAGTCACAGGGATACGAGCAGTACTTC. Its protein product is CATSESQGYEQYF.

This clonotype was seen more than once but under ten times. V and J are TRBV29-1 and TRBJ1-1, with D unclear. Germline CDR1 SQVTM, CDR2 ANQGSEA. V was trimmed by 6 bases and J by 0 bases, leaving 8 bases between them. The CDR3 length is 12 residues. The CDR3 protein is CSVTLLNTEAFF. The CDR3 coding sequence is TGCAGCGTCACTCTGTTGAACACTGAAGCTTTCTTT.

There are many counts of this clonotype. This chain uses TRBV12-3 or TRBV12-4 with TRBJ2-3; TRBD1 matches at 10 bases. CDR3 length: 13 amino acids. The trim removed 10 bases at V and 3 bases at J, leaving 4 bases unmatched. As DNA, the CDR3 is TGTGCCATCGACAGGGGGCGGACAGATACGCAGTATTTT. Residues: CAIDRGRTDTQYF.

The chain uses TRBV28 and TRBJ1-5; 9 bases line up with TRBD1. Trimming removed 6 bases from V and 5 bases from J; junction bases left unmatched: 8. CDR3 length equals 15 residues. The germline CDR1 and CDR2 sequences are MDHEN and SYDVKM. Written as DNA, the CDR3 is TGTGCCAGCAGCCCAACAGGGGGCCAGGATCAGCCCCAGCATTTT. Translation gives CASSPTGGQDQPQHF.

This clonotype was found many times. This chain links TRBV29-1 with TRBJ2-5; D unresolved. This CDR3 contains 10 residues. Trimming shortened V by 5 bases and J by 0 bases, and 1 base separated the two germline ends. CDR1 SQVTM and CDR2 ANQGSEA come from the germline V gene. Written as DNA, the CDR3 is TGCAGCGTTTACCAAGAGACCCAGTACTTC. Translating it yields CSVYQETQYF.

This clonotype was counted ten times or more. The CDR3 region is CATSDSSTNEQFF. CDR3 DNA: TGTGCCACCAGTGATTCCAGTACGAACGAGCAGTTCTTC. The rearrangement joins TRBV24-1 to TRBJ2-1; D remains ambiguous. Germline values: CDR1 KGHDR, CDR2 SFDVKD. This CDR3 contains 13 residues. V was shortened by 2 bases and J by 10 bases, with 11 bases between the two germline ends.

This clonotype was counted a few times. The rearrangement joins TRBV14 to TRBJ2-1; D is perhaps TRBD2 (5 bases). The V gene lost 3 bases and the J gene lost 0 bases, with 9 bases spanning the gap. This CDR3 spans 15 amino acids. Looked up from germline, CDR1 is SGHDN and CDR2 is FVKESK. The CDR3 sequence: CASSQRVSSYNEQFF. In DNA, the CDR3 is TGTGCCAGCAGCCAGAGGGTAAGCTCCTACAATGAGCAGTTCTTC.

V gene TRBV5-1 combines with J gene TRBJ1-5; TRBD1 agrees at 7 bases. V trimming: 4 bases; J trimming: 4 bases; junction bases outside the gene matches: 8. Germline V gene lookup returns CDR1 SGHRS and CDR2 YFSETQ. This CDR3 is 15 amino acids long. The CDR3 DNA reads TGCGCCAGCAGCCCCCAGACAGGGAGTAATCAGCCCCAGCATTTT. Its protein product is CASSPQTGSNQPQHF.

The V and J genes are TRBV3-1 and TRBJ2-1; D unclear. The length of the CDR3 is 13 residues. The germline gives CDR1 LGHDT, CDR2 YNNKEL (reference sequence). Trimming took off 6 bases at V and 9 bases at J, with 15 bases between the two ends. The CDR3 is CASSPPGFSEQFF. The CDR3 DNA reads as TGTGCCAGCAGTCCCCCGGGTTTCAGTGAGCAGTTCTTC.

This clonotype was observed at least ten times. The chain employs TRBV7-2 and TRBJ1-2; 9 bases are shared with TRBD1. CDR3 size: 14 residues. CDR1 is SGHTA, CDR2 FQGNSA, per germline. V was clipped by 5 bases and J by 4 bases; unmatched bases: 5. The CDR3 region is CASSLGQGGYGYTF. CDR3 coding DNA: TGTGCCAGCAGCCTGGGACAGGGAGGCTATGGCTACACCTTC.

In this sample, this clonotype turned up many times. The rearrangement joins TRBV6-1 to TRBJ1-6; TRBD1 matches at 10 bases. The V gene's germline CDR1 is MNHNS and CDR2 SASEGT. CDR3 size: 14 residues. Losses at the gene ends were 6 bases for V and 10 bases for J; bases not matched to a gene: 6. The CDR3 here is CASSRDRGGSPLHF. For the CDR3, the DNA is TGTGCCAGCAGCCGGGACAGGGGAGGGTCACCCCTCCACTTT.

The rearrangement uses TRBV5-1 and TRBJ1-1; D is unclear. The germline gives CDR1 SGHRS, CDR2 YFSETQ. The CDR3 runs 16 residues. Trimming left V 4 bases short and J 5 bases short, with 21 bases between. The CDR3 nucleotides are TGCGCCAGCAGCCTTCCGGGAACGGGGATGCCAACTGAAGCTTTCTTT. Translated: CASSLPGTGMPTEAFF.

Many counts were recorded for this clonotype. The V call is TRBV6-6, the J call TRBJ2-1, with TRBD2 identical over 11 bases. The CDR3 totals 15 residues. The V segment lost 0 bases and the J segment 7 bases; nucleotides outside the gene matches: 2. The germline V gene encodes CDR1 MNHNY and CDR2 SVGAGI (reference sequence). The CDR3 loop reads CASSYSTSGINEQFF. In DNA form, the CDR3 reads TGTGCCAGCAGTTACTCGACTAGCGGGATAAATGAGCAGTTCTTC.

This clonotype was detected ten times or more. The chain uses TRBV27 and TRBJ2-1; TRBD2 matches 11 bases. The germline CDR1 and CDR2 sequences are MNHEY and SMNVEV (reference sequence). V gave up 4 bases and J gave up 0 bases; unmatched junction bases: 11. CDR3 length equals 19 residues. CDR3 in amino acids: CASSSGTSGPGSSYNEQFF. The CDR3 nucleotides read TGTGCCAGCAGTTCTGGGACTAGCGGACCAGGCAGCTCCTACAATGAGCAGTTCTTC.

This clonotype was observed a few times. CDR3 sequence (DNA): TGCAGTGCCCTGGCAGCAAGCACAGATACGCAGTATTTT. It codes for CSALAASTDTQYF. The chain recombines TRBV20-1 with TRBJ2-3; D is ambiguous. Germline V CDR1 and CDR2: DFQATT, SNEGSKA (reference sequence). The CDR3 loop spans 13 amino acids. V was shortened by 6 bases and J by 0 bases, with 10 bases between the two germline ends.

This clonotype has ten or more counts. The chain combines TRBV18 with TRBJ1-3; no clear D. CDR1 KGHSH and CDR2 LQKENI come from the germline V gene. The V and J ends lost 4 bases and 8 bases respectively, with 9 bases between them. The CDR3 runs to 12 residues. For the CDR3, the DNA is TGTGCCAGCTCACAGGGTGCGGACACCATATATTTT. As protein: CASSQGADTIYF.

There are many counts of this clonotype. The CDR3 region is CASSPTGDTSYEQYF. CDR3 bases: TGTGCCAGCTCACCCACGGGGGACACGTCCTACGAGCAGTACTTC. The chain combines TRBV18 with TRBJ2-7; either TRBD1 or TRBD2 may fit D (6 bases each). CDR1 is KGHSH, CDR2 LQKENI, per germline. With 3 bases removed from V and 1 base from J, the gap between germline ends came to 13 bases. There are 15 residues in the CDR3.

Only a few counts were recorded for this clonotype. The chain has TRBV19 and TRBJ2-3; D is undetermined. V shed 3 bases and J shed 5 bases, with 9 bases lying between them. CDR3 length equals 13 residues. Germline V gives CDR1 LNHDA, CDR2 SQIVND (reference sequence). The CDR3 DNA reads as TGTGCCAGTAGTATTTTTGTGGAAGATACGCAGTATTTT. This gives the protein CASSIFVEDTQYF.